This T cell receptor beta chain was recovered during a study of blood T cell repertoires in COVID-19. Across the study: Collection of acute and convalescent COVID-19 samples took place in the United States, Italy and Spain. PBMCs, B-cell-depleted T cells, or T cells were the source of the cDNA or gDNA that made up the material.

This clone was counted once. From germline, CDR1 is MGHRA and CDR2 YSYEKL. The CDR3 spans 15 residues. The V and J ends lost 4 bases and 5 bases, in that order; junction bases with no gene match: 3. Authors' processing steps: The assay estimated nucleated cells by amplifying reference gene primers. Data came from immunoSEQ multiplex PCR; TCRdb stores just in-frame clones and leaves some out. V and J calls and clone size are copied from that table; D and trimming were computed from the DNA. Of 60,000 to 90,000 clones in the sample, roughly 84% were seen once. V gene TRBV4-1 combines with J gene TRBJ2-2; 11 positions match TRBD1. The sequenced material came from peripheral blood. The TCR was taken from a man aged 45 to 65 with acute or convalescent COVID-19. CDR3: CASSRGTGGTGELFF. The CDR3 DNA follows: TGCGCCAGCAGCCGCGGGACAGGGGGGACCGGGGAGCTGTTTTTT.